The 24 T cell receptor beta chains listed next were all sequenced from one sample in a study of T-cell reconstitution after alpha-beta-depleted transplantation in children (dated by TCRdb to about 2016). The meaning of the sample's treatment or condition label: allogeneic hematopoietic cell transplantation with graft depleted of TCRalphabeta T cells and CD19 B cells. Receptor amplification or capture employed PCR. For sequencing, an Illumina HiSeq 2500 was employed. Molecular barcoding was employed in the preparation of TCR libraries, with unique molecular identifiers being used to normalize TCRbeta repertoire quantification. TCRdb reprocessing: public reads trimmed at Q25 with fastp, clones called with MiXCR, in-frame beta chains kept. Rows matching on CDR3 protein sequence are summarized as one entry with the most common DNA and genes. In this sample the table shows about 58,000 distinct CDR3 sequences, 35% to 55% of which occur a single time. The ten largest account for 95% to 98% of the sample.

Sequences were derived from PBMCs, mostly from graft donor cells, sampled 360 days after TCRalphabeta/CD19-depleted stem cell transplant. All receptors derive from a male patient between 10 and 17 years old who had a stem cell transplant for acute lymphoblastic leukemia, so the T cells may come from the graft donor.

The sample holds a few counts of this clonotype. The V call is TRBV6-5, the J call TRBJ2-5; maybe TRBD2 (6 bases). Germline CDR1 MNHEY, CDR2 SVGAGI. This CDR3 is built from 13 residues. Trimming pared 6 bases from V and 5 bases from J, leaving 13 bases between. Here the CDR3 reads CASSRERWETQYF. Here the CDR3 DNA reads TGTGCCAGCAGCCGGGAGAGGTGGGAGACCCAGTACTTC.

The table lists this clonotype with many counts. The V call is TRBV6-2 or TRBV6-3, the J call TRBJ2-1; D may be TRBD1 or TRBD2 (5 bases each). Trimming stripped 8 bases from V and 11 bases from J, with 31 bases between. This CDR3 has 17 residues. Per the germline V gene, CDR1 is MNHEY and CDR2 is SVGEGT. The CDR3 DNA is TGTGCCAGCCTGGGGGTCCAGGCAGGCCCTTATACAGCAAAGCAGTTCTTC. Its translation: CASLGVQAGPYTAKQFF.

The CDR3 sequence is CASSFRTGGVGEQFF. DNA for the CDR3: TGTGCCAGCAGTTTTCGTACAGGAGGAGTGGGTGAGCAGTTCTTC. V usage is TRBV27 and J usage is TRBJ2-1; the D gene could be TRBD1 or TRBD2 (5 bases each). Per the germline V gene, CDR1 is MNHEY and CDR2 is SMNVEV (reference sequence). V dropped 3 bases and J dropped 9 bases, with 18 bases sitting between them. This CDR3 comprises 15 residues.

The chain uses TRBV6-1 and TRBJ2-6, with no clear D. The germline gives CDR1 MNHNS, CDR2 SASEGT. This CDR3 comprises 13 residues. The CDR3 nucleotides are TGTGCTACCGCAGGTGCCGGGGCCAACGTCCTGACTTTC. Protein product: CATAGAGANVLTF.

This chain links TRBV13 with TRBJ2-7, with D possibly TRBD1 on 6 matching bases. The CDR3 is 12 residues long. V shed 4 bases and J shed 6 bases, with 10 bases lying between them. The germline V gene encodes CDR1 PRHDT and CDR2 FYEKMQ (reference sequence). CDR3 bases: TGTGCCAGCAGCTACATAGGGGGCGAGCAGTACTTC. It encodes CASSYIGGEQYF.

This clonotype was counted between two and nine times. V usage is TRBV28 and J usage is TRBJ2-2, with D maybe TRBD1 (5 bases). V shed 7 bases and J shed 1 base, with 10 bases lying between them. Germline assignment: CDR1 MDHEN and CDR2 SYDVKM. CDR3 length: 14 residues. CDR3 nucleotide sequence: TGTGCCAGCACAGGGCTTGTGAACACCGGGGAGCTGTTTTTT. Translation: CASTGLVNTGELFF.

The rearrangement links TRBV7-6 to TRBJ1-6; no definite D call. Germline values: CDR1 SGHVS, CDR2 FNYEAQ. V was cut by 2 bases and J by 8 bases, with 16 bases left in between. The CDR3 contains 16 residues. The DNA of the CDR3 is TGTGCCAGCAGCTTACTTGAAGACGGCATAGATTCACCCCTCCACTTT. Protein product: CASSLLEDGIDSPLHF.

V and J are TRBV28 and TRBJ2-5, with 8 bases matching TRBD1. This CDR3 has 17 residues. With V trimmed by 2 bases and J by 0 bases, 8 bases remained unmatched. Germline V gene data show CDR1 as MDHEN and CDR2 as SYDVKM. The CDR3 loop reads CASSLPRDRTYQETQYF. The CDR3 nucleotides read TGTGCCAGCAGTTTACCCCGGGACAGGACGTACCAAGAGACCCAGTACTTC.

J is TRBJ2-7 and V is TRBV7-6; TRBD2 agrees at 9 bases. Germline CDR1 reads SGHVS; CDR2 reads FNYEAQ. With V trimmed by 5 bases and J by 3 bases, 8 bases remained unmatched. The CDR3 length is 15 residues. The CDR3 region is CASSLPGTSHYEQYF. The CDR3 DNA reads TGTGCCAGCAGCCTCCCCGGGACTAGCCACTACGAGCAGTACTTC. Complete variable domain (other parts from reference TRBV7-6 and TRBJ2-7): GAGVSQSPRYKVTKRGQDVALRCDPISGHVSLYWYRQALGQGPEFLTYFNYEAQQDKSGLPNDRFSAERPEGSISTLTIQRTEQRDSAMYRCASSLPGTSHYEQYFGPGTRLTVT.

In this sample, this clonotype turned up a few times. The chain couples TRBV6-5 to TRBJ2-2; no reliable D call. This CDR3 region has 12 residues. Trimming shortened V by 4 bases and J by 4 bases, and 4 bases separated the two germline ends. Per germline, CDR1 MNHEY and CDR2 SVGAGI. The DNA for the CDR3 is TGTGCCAGCAGTTCCCCCACCGGGGAGCTGTTTTTT. Protein: CASSSPTGELFF.

This rearrangement joins TRBV5-1 to TRBJ2-2, with a possible D match to TRBD2 (6 bases). The V gene lost 3 bases and the J gene lost 2 bases, with 8 bases spanning the gap. Germline assignment: CDR1 SGHRS and CDR2 YFSETQ. The CDR3 totals 14 residues. The CDR3 nucleotides are TGCGCCAGCAGCTCCGGGACTAACACCGGGGAGCTGTTTTTT. This codes for CASSSGTNTGELFF.

There are a few counts of this clonotype. This rearrangement joins TRBV9 to TRBJ2-7; TRBD1 agrees at 7 bases. The junction had 12 bases not matched to a gene; V was cut back by 3 bases and J by 9 bases. There are 14 residues in the CDR3. Germline CDR1 is SGDLS and CDR2 is YYNGEE. CDR3 DNA: TGTGCCAGCAGCGAGGGGGACAGACCTGGGCGGCAGTACTTC. Amino acids: CASSEGDRPGRQYF.

The V and J genes are TRBV7-9 and TRBJ2-3; perhaps TRBD2 as D (7 bases). V lost 2 bases, J lost 6 bases, and 21 bases lay in between. The CDR3 loop spans 17 amino acids. Per germline, CDR1 SEHNR and CDR2 FQNEAQ (reference sequence). CDR3 bases: TGTGCCAGCAGCTTATCTCGCGGCGGGGGCACGCGGGATACGCAGTATTTT. It is translated as CASSLSRGGGTRDTQYF.

This sequence joins TRBV5-1 and TRBJ2-7; 8 bases match TRBD1. CDR3 length equals 13 residues. Losses at the gene ends were 2 bases for V and 6 bases for J; bases not matched to a gene: 4. Germline values: CDR1 SGHRS, CDR2 YFSETQ. The CDR3 region is CASSFQGASEQYF. The CDR3 DNA reads as TGCGCCAGCAGCTTCCAGGGGGCGAGCGAGCAGTACTTC.

V usage is TRBV12-3 or TRBV12-4 and J usage is TRBJ2-7; TRBD2 matches 15 bases. V lost 5 bases and J lost 2; bases outside the gene matches: 19. This CDR3 comprises 21 residues. The CDR3 region has the DNA TGTGCCAGCAGTCTAGATCTACCGGGACTAGCGGGAGGCCGGGGAGCCTACGAGCAGTACTTC. Its translation: CASSLDLPGLAGGRGAYEQYF.

The chain is built from TRBV12-3 or TRBV12-4 and TRBJ2-2, with 7 bases fitting TRBD1. The V gene end was trimmed by 4 bases and the J gene end by 1 base; junction bases not matched to a gene: 6. The CDR3 covers 16 residues. The CDR3 nucleotides are TGTGCCAGCAGTTCCGTACAGGGGCGGAACACCGGGGAGCTGTTTTTT. This gives the protein CASSSVQGRNTGELFF.

In this sample, this clonotype turned up many times. This sequence joins TRBV5-1 and TRBJ2-5; possible D gene TRBD1, 6 bases. Trimming pared 4 bases from V and 0 bases from J, leaving 10 bases between. Germline values: CDR1 SGHRS, CDR2 YFSETQ. The CDR3 covers 14 residues. The CDR3 loop is CASSGDTYQETQYF. The CDR3 nucleotides are TGCGCCAGCAGCGGGGACACTTACCAAGAGACCCAGTACTTC.

The gene calls are TRBV9 and TRBJ1-2; unclear D gene. The CDR3 is 17 amino acids. V lost 3 bases to trimming and J lost 4 bases, with 22 bases between them. In germline, CDR1 is SGDLS, CDR2 YYNGEE. CDR3 DNA: TGTGCCAGCAGCGCCCATACTTCGGGAGCGGGTGTCTATGGCTACACCTTC. Encoded protein: CASSAHTSGAGVYGYTF.

The CDR3 is CASSLDGRNTEAFF. The DNA for the CDR3 is TGTGCCAGCAGTCTCGACGGGAGAAACACTGAAGCTTTCTTT. The chain links TRBV12-3 or TRBV12-4 to TRBJ1-1; D is unclear. V lost 5 bases to trimming and J lost 2 bases, with 12 bases between them. The CDR3 has 14 amino acids.

This clonotype was found a few times. The gene calls are TRBV29-1 and TRBJ1-3; no definite D call. V was clipped by 6 bases and J by 3 bases, with 6 bases between them. In germline, CDR1 is SQVTM, CDR2 ANQGSEA. The CDR3 is 11 residues long. CDR3 in DNA: TGCAGCGTCTCTTTTGGAAACACCATATATTTT. It translates to CSVSFGNTIYF. The whole variable domain, remainder taken from reference TRBV29-1 and TRBJ1-3, is SAVISQKPSRDICQRGTSLTIQCQVDSQVTMMFWYRQQPGQSLTLIATANQGSEATYESGFVIDKFPISRPNLTFSTLTVSNMSPEDSSIYLCSVSFGNTIYFGEGSWLTVV.

V and J are TRBV10-3 and TRBJ2-5; D gene uncertain. The germline V gene has CDR1 ENHRY and CDR2 SYGVKD. The CDR3 extends over 13 amino acids. V was trimmed by 7 bases and J by 1 base, leaving 10 bases between them. CDR3 residues: CAINSGVQETQYF. CDR3 DNA sequence: TGTGCCATCAATTCTGGGGTCCAAGAGACCCAGTACTTC.

The gene calls are TRBV27 and TRBJ2-4; D might be TRBD2 (7 bases). Looked up from germline, CDR1 is MNHEY and CDR2 is SMNVEV (reference sequence). V was pared by 6 bases and J by 7 bases, with 13 bases between. The CDR3 extends over 13 amino acids. The CDR3 sequence: CASSLGGGNIQYF. The CDR3 bases are TGTGCCAGCAGCCTAGGGGGGGGTAACATTCAGTACTTC.

This clonotype was found a few times. The chain combines TRBV28 with TRBJ2-7, with D possibly TRBD2 on 6 matching bases. CDR3 length: 10 residues. Germline CDR1 and CDR2: MDHEN and SYDVKM. V was trimmed by 5 bases and J by 10 bases, leaving 9 bases between them. The CDR3 here is CASSGDLQYF. Here the CDR3 DNA reads TGTGCCAGCAGTGGGGACTTACAGTACTTC.

As DNA, the CDR3 is TGTGCCAGCAGACCGGCGGGAGTTGAATTTAAGACCCAGTACTTC. It translates to CASRPAGVEFKTQYF. J is TRBJ2-5 and V is TRBV12-3 or TRBV12-4; 7 positions match TRBD2. The CDR3 spans 15 residues. J lost 6 bases, V lost 6 bases, and 13 bases had no gene match.